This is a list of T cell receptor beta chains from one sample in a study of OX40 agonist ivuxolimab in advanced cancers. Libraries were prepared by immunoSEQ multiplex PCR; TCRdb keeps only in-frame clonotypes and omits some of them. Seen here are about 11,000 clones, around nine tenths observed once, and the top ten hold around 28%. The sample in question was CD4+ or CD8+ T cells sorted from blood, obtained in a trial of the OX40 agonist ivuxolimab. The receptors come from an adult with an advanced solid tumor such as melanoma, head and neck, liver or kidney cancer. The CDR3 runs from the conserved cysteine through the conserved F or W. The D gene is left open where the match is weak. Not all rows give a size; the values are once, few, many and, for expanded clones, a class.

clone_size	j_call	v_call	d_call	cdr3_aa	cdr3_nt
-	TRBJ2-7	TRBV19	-	CASSIAGASGYEQYF	TGTGCCAGTAGTATAGCGGGGGCTAGCGGATACGAGCAGTACTTC
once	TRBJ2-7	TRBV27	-	CATRGQSSYEQYF	TGTGCCACCCGTGGACAGAGCTCCTACGAGCAGTACTTC
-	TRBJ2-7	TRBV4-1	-	CASSPFGVDEQYF	TGCGCCAGCAGCCCCTTTGGGGTGGACGAGCAGTACTTC
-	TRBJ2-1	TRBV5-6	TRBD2	CASSGGLAGGPVNEQFF	TGTGCCAGCAGCGGGGGACTAGCGGGAGGGCCAGTTAATGAGCAGTTCTTC
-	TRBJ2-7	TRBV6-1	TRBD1	CASSAGTGGPSTSYEQYF	TGTGCCAGCAGTGCCGGGACAGGGGGCCCCTCAACTTCCTACGAGCAGTACTTC
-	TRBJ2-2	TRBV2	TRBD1	CASSTPRGFTGELFF	TGTGCCAGCAGTACCCCCAGGGGGTTCACCGGGGAGCTGTTTTTT
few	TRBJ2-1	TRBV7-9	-	CASSFVGLGYNEQFF	TGTGCCAGCAGCTTTGTCGGACTCGGCTACAATGAGCAGTTCTTC
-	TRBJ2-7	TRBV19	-	CASSIGLGTYEQYF	TGTGCCAGTAGTATCGGGCTGGGGACCTACGAGCAGTACTTC
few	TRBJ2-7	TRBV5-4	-	CASSFRTPPSEQYF	TGTGCCAGCAGCTTTAGGACTCCACCCTCCGAGCAGTACTTC
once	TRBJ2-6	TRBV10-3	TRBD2	CAISEPGLAGGLPGANVLTF	TGTGCCATCAGTGAGCCCGGACTAGCGGGAGGGCTACCTGGGGCCAACGTCCTGACTTTC
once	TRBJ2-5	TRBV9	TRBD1	CASSTGTGQETQYF	TGTGCCAGCAGCACCGGGACAGGGCAAGAGACCCAGTACTTC
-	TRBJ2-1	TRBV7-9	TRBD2	CASRRNPGLAGDEQFF	TGTGCCAGCAGACGAAATCCGGGACTAGCTGGCGATGAGCAGTTCTTC
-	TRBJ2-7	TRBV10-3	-	CAISPGTSSSYEQYF	TGTGCCATCAGTCCCGGGACATCTTCCTCCTACGAGCAGTACTTC
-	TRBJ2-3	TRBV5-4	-	CASSSPGGARLGYF	TGTGCCAGCAGCTCCCCAGGCGGGGCCCGCCTGGGGTATTTT
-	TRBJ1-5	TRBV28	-	CASSFEGLGNQPQHF	TGTGCCAGCAGTTTTGAGGGGTTGGGCAATCAGCCCCAGCATTTT
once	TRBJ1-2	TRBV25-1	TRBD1	CASSELTPGTGFGYTF	TGTGCCAGCAGTGAGCTAACCCCCGGGACAGGGTTTGGCTACACCTTC
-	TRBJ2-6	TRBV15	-	CATSSEGSGANVLTF	TGTGCCACCAGCAGCGAGGGGTCTGGGGCCAACGTCCTGACTTTC
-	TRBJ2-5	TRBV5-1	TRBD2	CASSTAGGPEETQYF	TGCGCCAGCAGCACAGCGGGAGGGCCTGAGGAGACCCAGTACTTC
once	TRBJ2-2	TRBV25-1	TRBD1	CASSIDRGWGTGELFF	TGTGCCAGCAGTATCGACAGGGGGTGGGGGACCGGGGAGCTGTTTTTT
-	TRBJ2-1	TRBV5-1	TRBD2	CASKNGLAGTLYNEQFF	TGCGCCAGCAAAAATGGACTAGCGGGAACCCTCTACAATGAGCAGTTCTTC
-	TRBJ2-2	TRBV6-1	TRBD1	CASRQGAGTGELFF	TGTGCCAGCAGGCAGGGGGCGGGGACCGGGGAGCTGTTTTTT
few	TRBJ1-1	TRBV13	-	CASSPTSGDSTEAFF	TGTGCCAGCAGCCCCACCTCCGGGGATAGCACTGAAGCTTTCTTT
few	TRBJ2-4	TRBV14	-	CASSPLGLAKNIQYF	TGTGCCAGCAGCCCCTTGGGACTAGCCAAAAACATTCAGTACTTC
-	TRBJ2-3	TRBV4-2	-	CASRDPEGSDTQYF	TGTGCCAGCAGGGACCCCGAGGGGTCGGATACGCAGTATTTT
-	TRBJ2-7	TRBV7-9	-	CASSSTVSNSYEQYF	TGTGCCAGCAGCTCCACGGTTTCCAACTCCTACGAGCAGTACTTC
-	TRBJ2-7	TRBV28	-	CASSFYRAGLAYEQYF	TGTGCCAGCAGTTTTTATAGGGCAGGTCTCGCCTACGAGCAGTACTTC
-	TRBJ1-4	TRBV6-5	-	CASRGGEKLFF	TGTGCCAGCCGGGGGGGTGAAAAACTGTTTTTT
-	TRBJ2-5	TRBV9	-	CASSVGLSNQETQYF	TGTGCCAGCAGCGTAGGACTCTCCAACCAAGAGACCCAGTACTTC
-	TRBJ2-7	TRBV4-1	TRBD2	CASSQDPLADRDEQYF	TGCGCCAGCAGCCAAGATCCCCTAGCGGATCGGGACGAGCAGTACTTC
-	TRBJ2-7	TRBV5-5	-	CASSPPGTATYEQYF	TGTGCCAGCAGCCCCCCCGGGACTGCCACCTACGAGCAGTACTTC
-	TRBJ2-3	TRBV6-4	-	CASSDSGGPTDTQYF	TGTGCCAGCAGTGACTCTGGGGGCCCCACAGATACGCAGTATTTT
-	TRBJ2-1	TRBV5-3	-	CARSKASFEEQFF	TGTGCCAGAAGCAAGGCTAGCTTTGAGGAGCAGTTCTTC
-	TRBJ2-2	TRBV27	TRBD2	CASSLLAPGLGEHRGAVF	TGTGCCAGCAGTTTACTTGCCCCGGGACTAGGGGAACACCGGGGAGCTGTTTTT
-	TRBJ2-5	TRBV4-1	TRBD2	CASSQVSGSGQETQYF	TGCGCCAGCAGCCAAGTGAGCGGGAGCGGGCAAGAGACCCAGTACTTC
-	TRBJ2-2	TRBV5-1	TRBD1	CASRIGRGQTGELFF	TGCGCCAGCCGAATCGGCAGGGGGCAAACCGGGGAGCTGTTTTTT
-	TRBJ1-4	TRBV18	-	CASSPGGEKLFF	TGTGCCAGCTCACCCGGGGGTGAAAAACTGTTTTTT
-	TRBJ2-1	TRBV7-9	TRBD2	CASSSTSGRNEQFF	TGTGCCAGCAGCTCCACTAGCGGGAGGAATGAGCAGTTCTTC
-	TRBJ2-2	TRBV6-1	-	CASSDVGGVLTGELFF	TGTGCCAGCAGTGATGTGGGGGGAGTACTCACCGGGGAGCTGTTTTTT
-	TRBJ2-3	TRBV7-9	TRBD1	CASRPGQGMNTQYF	TGTGCCAGCAGGCCGGGACAGGGGATGAATACGCAGTATTTT
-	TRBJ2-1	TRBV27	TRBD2	CASSFGLAGGPSEQFF	TGTGCCAGCAGTTTTGGGCTAGCGGGAGGGCCCAGTGAGCAGTTCTTC
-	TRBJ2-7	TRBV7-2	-	CASRPGTYEQYF	TGTGCCAGCAGACCCGGAACCTACGAGCAGTACTTC
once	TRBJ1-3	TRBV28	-	CASRSASRAGNTIYF	TGTGCCAGCCGGTCCGCTTCTAGGGCTGGAAACACCATATATTTT
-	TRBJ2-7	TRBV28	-	CASRLTSSYEQYF	TGTGCCAGCAGACTGACTAGTTCCTACGAGCAGTACTTC
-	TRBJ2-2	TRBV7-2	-	CASNQMRNGELFF	TGTGCCAGCAACCAGATGAGAAACGGGGAGCTGTTTTTT
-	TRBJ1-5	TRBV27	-	CASSLGGYGNQPQHF	TGTGCCAGCAGTTTAGGGGGGTACGGCAATCAGCCCCAGCATTTT
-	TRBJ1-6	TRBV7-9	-	CASSLAVLGSPLHF	TGTGCCAGCAGCTTAGCAGTGCTGGGTTCACCCCTCCACTTT
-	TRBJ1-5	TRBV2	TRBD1	CASSETGVNQPQHF	TGTGCCAGCAGCGAGACAGGGGTCAATCAGCCCCAGCATTTT